Listed below are T cell receptor beta chains from one sample, sequenced in a study of shared clonotypes between healthy human individuals. The assay was immunoSEQ multiplex PCR, and TCRdb's table has in-frame clones only and misses some. Counted here are fewer than 650,000 clones, over 65% occurring once; the ten biggest clones make up 10% to 15%. The sample comprised PBMCs. These receptors all come from a woman in her forties in good health. Some clones in this sample may be carry-over from other donors' samples. Both conserved end residues are part of each CDR3. D genes are given only for firm matches. Only some rows state a clone size, as once, few, many or a class for expanded clones.

once	-	TRBV7-9	TRBJ1-1	TGTGCCAGCAGCTTAGCATCAGGGGTGAACACTGAAGCTTTCTTT	CASSLASGVNTEAFF
-	TRBD2	TRBV7-2	TRBJ2-5	TGTGCCAGCAGGGGAGCGGGACGGGAGACCCAGTACTTC	CASRGAGRETQYF
-	TRBD2	TRBV5-6	TRBJ2-3	TGTGCCAGCAGCCTTACTAGCGGCAGCACAGATACGCAGTATTTT	CASSLTSGSTDTQYF
-	-	TRBV4-3	TRBJ2-5	TGCGCCAGTTCCTTGTTGGTTCAAGAGACCCAGTACTTC	CASSLLVQETQYF
-	TRBD2	TRBV18	TRBJ2-1	TGTGCCAGCTCACCCCGGGAGGGTAAGAATGAGCAGTTCTTC	CASSPREGKNEQFF
-	-	TRBV21-1	TRBJ2-5	TGTGCCAGCAGCAGGGGAGGGCAAGAGACCCAGTACTTC	CASSRGGQETQYF
-	-	TRBV18	TRBJ2-5	TGTGCCAGCTCACCAACTAGTGGAGGAACAGGGCGGGGCGTGACCCAGTACTTC	CASSPTSGGTGRGVTQYF
few	TRBD1	TRBV6-5	TRBJ1-2	TGTGCCAGCAGTGCGGACAGGTCCTACTATGGCTACACCTTC	CASSADRSYYGYTF
-	-	TRBV29-1	TRBJ2-7	TGCAGCGTTGCCACCTGGTTATCGACAGGGGAGGGCGAGCAGTACTTC	CSVATWLSTGEGEQYF
-	TRBD2	TRBV7-3	TRBJ2-1	TGTGCCAGCAGCTTAATGACCGGGACTAGCGGATTCTTCCCCCGGTTCTTC	CASSLMTGTSGFFPRFF
-	-	TRBV4-3	TRBJ1-5	TGCGCCAGCAGCCAAGATCTGGACCAGCCCCAGCATTTT	CASSQDLDQPQHF
-	-	TRBV18	TRBJ1-3	TGTGCCAGCTCACCATATTTGTCGGGGAGTGGAAACACCATATATTTT	CASSPYLSGSGNTIYF
-	-	TRBV28	TRBJ2-2	TGTGCCAGCGACGAGGGGCAGGGGTTGAACACCGGGGAGCTGTTTTTT	CASDEGQGLNTGELFF
few	-	TRBV7-8	TRBJ1-2	TGTGCCAGCAGCTTAGCCCCCGGGACGCCCCTAGGAATCTACACCTTC	CASSLAPGTPLGIYTF
-	TRBD1	TRBV7-2	TRBJ2-5	TGTGCCAGCAGCTCCCGACAGGGTTCGGAGACCCAGTACTTC	CASSSRQGSETQYF
-	TRBD1	TRBV30	TRBJ2-3	TGTGCCTGGAGTGTAGGGACAGGCCGCACAGATACGCAGTATTTT	CAWSVGTGRTDTQYF
-	TRBD1	TRBV6-5	TRBJ2-1	TGTGCCAGCAGGACCGGGACAGGGGAGGTCAATGAGCAGTTCTTC	CASRTGTGEVNEQFF
-	-	TRBV10-3	TRBJ2-5	TGTGCCATCAGTGAGGGACTTGACCAAGAGACCCAGTACTTC	CAISEGLDQETQYF
-	-	TRBV19	TRBJ1-4	TGTGCCAGTAGTATGCGGGGTGAAAAACTGTTTTTT	CASSMRGEKLFF
-	-	TRBV5-1	TRBJ2-5	TGCGCCAGCAGCTTAGGGGCAGTCCAAGAGACCCAGTACTTC	CASSLGAVQETQYF
many	TRBD1	TRBV28	TRBJ2-1	TGTGCCAGCAGTCGGGACAGGGCGGGCTACAATGAGCAGTTCTTC	CASSRDRAGYNEQFF
-	-	TRBV2	TRBJ1-1	TGTGCCAGCGTCCCCTACACTGAAGCTTTCTTT	CASVPYTEAFF
-	-	TRBV9	TRBJ2-2	TGTGCCAGCAGCCCTAAATACACGAACACCGGGGAGCTGTTTTTT	CASSPKYTNTGELFF
-	TRBD2	TRBV6-1	TRBJ2-7	TGTGCCAGCAGTGGCCGGTTGGCGGGGGGCCTCTACGAGCAGTACTTC	CASSGRLAGGLYEQYF
-	TRBD1	TRBV5-1	TRBJ2-6	TGCGCCAGCAGCCCGGGACAGCCTAGTGGCGGATCTGGGGCCAACGTCCTGACTTTC	CASSPGQPSGGSGANVLTF
few	-	TRBV5-1	TRBJ2-6	TGCGCCAGCAGCCCCTACAGGAGTGGGGCCAACGTCCTGACTTTC	CASSPYRSGANVLTF
once	-	TRBV4-1	TRBJ2-5	TGCGCCAGCAGCCAGGGTAGGGCCCGCAGCAACCAAGAGACCCAGTACTTC	CASSQGRARSNQETQYF
-	TRBD1	TRBV7-2	TRBJ2-2	TGTGCCAGCACCGGGACAGGGATCACCGGGGAGCTGTTTTTT	CASTGTGITGELFF
once	-	TRBV10-3	TRBJ1-1	TGTGCCATCGGTGAAGATTTGGAAGCTTTCTTT	CAIGEDLEAFF
few	TRBD1	TRBV9	TRBJ2-2	TGTGCCAGCAGCGTAGAATTTCACGGGGGGACAGGGAGCACCGGGGAGCTGTTTTTT	CASSVEFHGGTGSTGELFF
once	-	TRBV30	TRBJ2-6	TGTGCCTGGAGCTGGGGGAGTAGGGCAGGGGCCAACGTCCTGACTTTC	CAWSWGSRAGANVLTF
few	TRBD2	TRBV7-3	TRBJ2-2	TGTGCCAGCAGCCTAGGACTAGCGGGAGGAACCGGGGAGCTGTTTTTT	CASSLGLAGGTGELFF
many	-	TRBV19	TRBJ2-7	TGTGCCAGTAGTTCCCGGGCCTCCGAGCAGTACTTC	CASSSRASEQYF
-	-	TRBV7-9	TRBJ1-2	TGTGCCAGCAGCTCGGGACCCTATGGCTACACCTTC	CASSSGPYGYTF
-	-	TRBV2	TRBJ2-7	TGTGCCAGCAGTGAGGGGGTCTTCCCCTACGAGCAGTACTTC	CASSEGVFPYEQYF
-	-	TRBV20-1	TRBJ2-7	TGCAGTGCGGAACTTTACGAGCAGTACTTC	CSAELYEQYF